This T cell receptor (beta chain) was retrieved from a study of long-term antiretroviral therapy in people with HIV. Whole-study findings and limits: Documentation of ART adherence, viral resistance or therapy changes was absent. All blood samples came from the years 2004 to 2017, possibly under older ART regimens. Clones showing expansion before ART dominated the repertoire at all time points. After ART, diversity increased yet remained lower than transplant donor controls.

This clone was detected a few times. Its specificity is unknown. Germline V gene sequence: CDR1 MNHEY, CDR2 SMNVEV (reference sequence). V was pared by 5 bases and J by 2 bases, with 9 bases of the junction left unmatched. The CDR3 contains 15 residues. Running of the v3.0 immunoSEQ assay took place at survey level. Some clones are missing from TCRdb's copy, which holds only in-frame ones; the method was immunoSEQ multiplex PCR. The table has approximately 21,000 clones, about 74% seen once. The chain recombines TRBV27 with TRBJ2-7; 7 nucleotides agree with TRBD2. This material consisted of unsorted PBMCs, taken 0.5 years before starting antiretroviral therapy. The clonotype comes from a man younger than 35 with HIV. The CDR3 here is CASSPLPSGAYEQYF. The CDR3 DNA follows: TGTGCCAGCAGTCCCCTCCCTAGCGGAGCCTACGAGCAGTACTTC.